The sequence of this T cell receptor beta chain was determined in a study of blood T cell repertoires in COVID-19. Libraries were prepared by immunoSEQ multiplex PCR; TCRdb keeps only in-frame clonotypes and omits some of them. The data contain approximately 170,000 clones, about 85% of them singletons. The CDR3 is 13 amino acids. Sequencing was carried out using peripheral blood. This TCR derives from a man in his 60s who had recovered from COVID-19. The chain has TRBV21-1 and TRBJ2-3; TRBD2 reflects the table's D call only, with no check against the DNA. TRBV21-1 is recorded as a pseudogene. The CDR3 coding sequence is TGTGCCAGCAGCTTCCGTAGCCCAGATACGCAGTATTTT. Translating it yields CASSFRSPDTQYF.